This T cell receptor beta chain appears in the sequencing data of a study of CD8 T cells in ankylosing spondylitis. Findings of the study overall: A TCR beta motif made of fewer than ten highly homologous variants seemed typical of ankylosing spondylitis blood. A number of the motif variants had already been described in reactive arthritis synovial fluid and blood.

The CDR3 is 12 residues long. Germline CDR1 and CDR2: SEHNR and FQNEAQ (reference sequence). Deletions cut 3 bases from V and 7 bases from J, with 7 bases between. This clonotype has a handful of counts. Its antigen is not identified. Quantitative 5'-RACE with molecular barcodes was used to make the TCR beta libraries. TCRdb ran MiXCR on the 5' RACE reads and lists one entry per CDR3 protein. The table has fewer than 250,000 distinct CDR3 sequences, over 9.5% seen once; the top ten hold about 3%. The TCR comes from a male donor with ankylosing spondylitis or in good health (not recorded which). The sample taken for sequencing was blood, either unsorted or a sorted T cell fraction (not recorded which). The chain is built from TRBV7-9 and TRBJ2-1; tentatively, D is TRBD1 (6 bases). The chain's CDR3 is CASSFRGNEQFF. In DNA, the CDR3 is TGTGCCAGCAGCTTCAGGGGAAATGAGCAGTTCTTC.